Below, 31 T cell receptor beta chains from the same sample are listed, as sequenced in a study of blood T cell repertoires in COVID-19. Profiling relied on immunoSEQ multiplex PCR, and the TCRdb table lists in-frame clones only, not all of them. The table includes approximately 200,000 clones, 80% to 85% detected once. Input material: peripheral blood. The receptors here all came from an older woman who had recovered from COVID-19.

The chain recombines TRBV6-5 with TRBJ1-1; TRBD1 might be the D (6 bases). The germline CDR1 and CDR2 sequences are MNHEY and SVGAGI. Trimming took off 6 bases at V and 8 bases at J, with 13 bases between the two ends. The CDR3 sequence is 12 residues long. CDR3 loop: CASSYTGLEAFF. The DNA of the CDR3 is TGTGCCAGCAGCTACACAGGGCTGGAAGCTTTCTTT.

This chain links TRBV2 with TRBJ1-2, with 7 bases aligning to TRBD1. The CDR3 has 13 amino acids. Germline V CDR1 and CDR2: SNHLY, FYNNEI. Trimming cost V 4 bases and J 7 bases; bases outside gene matches: 6. The CDR3 sequence is CASSADREGGYTF. In nucleotides, the CDR3 is TGTGCCAGCAGTGCCGACAGGGAAGGTGGCTACACCTTC.

The rearrangement joins TRBV10-3 to TRBJ2-1; D is perhaps TRBD1 (5 bases). Germline CDR1 reads ENHRY; CDR2 reads SYGVKD. Between the trimmed V and J ends, which lost 0 bases and 13 bases, there was a span of 13 bases. CDR3 length equals 13 residues. The CDR3 sequence is CAISESVTGNQFF. CDR3 DNA sequence: TGTGCCATCAGTGAGTCCGTAACAGGTAATCAGTTCTTC.

The rearrangement joins TRBV10-3 to TRBJ2-3; TRBD2 matches at 10 bases. Germline values: CDR1 ENHRY, CDR2 SYGVKD. The CDR3 extends over 20 amino acids. Trimming took 4 bases from V and 3 from J; bases not matched to a gene: 19. The CDR3 DNA reads as TGTGCCATCAGTGGCCCCATTTCGGCTAGCGGGGGACACAAGACAGATACGCAGTATTTT. Protein sequence: CAISGPISASGGHKTDTQYF.

This chain connects TRBV25-1 to TRBJ1-1; the D is unclear. Between the trimmed V and J ends, which lost 6 bases and 6 bases, there was a span of 17 bases. The CDR3 covers 14 residues. Germline V lookup: CDR1 MGHDK, CDR2 SYGVNS. CDR3 loop: CASRAESFPAEAFF. As DNA, the CDR3 is TGTGCCAGCAGGGCAGAAAGTTTCCCCGCTGAAGCTTTCTTT.

The chain employs TRBV6-5 and TRBJ2-1; D may be TRBD1 (6 bases). Looked up from germline, CDR1 is MNHEY and CDR2 is SVGAGI. This CDR3 has 12 amino acids. With 6 bases removed from V and 4 bases from J, the gap between germline ends came to 7 bases. The CDR3 reads CASSRGYNEQFF. CDR3 in DNA: TGTGCCAGCAGCAGGGGATACAATGAGCAGTTCTTC.

V gene TRBV19 combines with J gene TRBJ1-1; 10 positions match TRBD1. Trimming removed 2 bases from V and 4 bases from J; junction bases left unmatched: 10. This CDR3 spans 17 amino acids. Germline lookup yields CDR1 LNHDA and CDR2 SQIVND (reference sequence). The DNA of the CDR3 is TGTGCCAGTAGTATATTCGAGACAGGGGGCGCCGGCACTGAAGCTTTCTTT. Translating it yields CASSIFETGGAGTEAFF.

The chain carries TRBV18 and TRBJ2-7, with D maybe TRBD1 (6 bases). Germline values: CDR1 KGHSH, CDR2 LQKENI. CDR3 length equals 16 residues. Trimming left V 2 bases short and J 4 bases short, with 18 bases between. The CDR3: CASSPIASGTSYEQYF. CDR3 bases: TGTGCCAGCTCACCAATCGCCTCCGGGACATCATACGAGCAGTACTTC.

For this clone: Other nucleotide sequences in the sample specify the same CDR3. CDR3 in DNA: TGTGCCAGCAGCAAGGTAATGTGGACTCGCTCCTACGAGCAGTACTTC. The encoded protein is CASSKVMWTRSYEQYF. The genes are TRBV21-1 and TRBJ2-7; TRBD2, the table's D call, was not compared with the DNA. TRBV21-1 is a recognized pseudogene. This CDR3 spans 16 amino acids.

The rearrangement uses TRBV2 and TRBJ1-4, with a possible D match to TRBD1 (6 bases). V lost 5 bases, J lost 8 bases, and 15 bases lay in between. The CDR3 length is 14 residues. Per germline, CDR1 SNHLY and CDR2 FYNNEI. DNA for the CDR3: TGTGCCAGCAGTTGGGACCGAGGGGGAGAAAAACTGTTTTTT. Translation: CASSWDRGGEKLFF.

The chain employs TRBV9 and TRBJ2-7; 8 positions match TRBD1. Germline assignment: CDR1 SGDLS and CDR2 YYNGEE. The CDR3 runs 14 residues. Losses at the gene ends were 3 bases for V and 2 bases for J; bases not matched to a gene: 4. The CDR3 DNA sequence: TGTGCCAGCAGCGGCCGGGACAGGACCTACGAGCAGTACTTC. Translated, it gives CASSGRDRTYEQYF.

J is TRBJ2-7 and V is TRBV3-1 (or the pseudogene TRBV3-2), with a weak D call TRBD1 (6 bases). Per the germline V gene, CDR1 is LGHDT and CDR2 is YNNKEL (reference sequence). This CDR3 comprises 13 residues. Trimming removed 3 bases at V and 6 bases at J, with 12 bases between. CDR3 sequence reads: CASSQGQGREQYF. DNA for the CDR3: TGTGCCAGCAGCCAGGGGCAGGGGCGCGAGCAGTACTTC.

The chain recombines TRBV6-2 or TRBV6-3 with TRBJ1-2; D unresolved. CDR1 and CDR2 (germline): MNHEY, SVGEGT. The CDR3 has 12 amino acids. V dropped 4 bases and J dropped 5 bases, with 8 bases sitting between them. The CDR3 is CASSSTAYGYTF. In nucleotides, the CDR3 is TGTGCCAGCAGTTCTACAGCATATGGCTACACCTTC.

The rearrangement joins TRBV27 to TRBJ2-7, with a weak D call TRBD2 (6 bases). Between the trimmed V and J ends, which lost 5 bases and 5 bases, there was a span of 13 bases. Germline CDR1 is MNHEY and CDR2 is SMNVEV (reference sequence). The CDR3 covers 13 residues. The CDR3 is CASSPSGEDEQYF. In nucleotides, the CDR3 is TGTGCCAGCAGTCCATCTGGGGAGGACGAGCAGTACTTC.

J is TRBJ2-3 and V is TRBV28; unclear D gene. The CDR3 spans 15 residues. Trimming removed 5 bases from V and 1 base from J, with 13 bases in between. CDR1 MDHEN and CDR2 SYDVKM come from the germline V gene. The CDR3 sequence is CASSPLGLGTDTQYF. The CDR3 DNA follows: TGTGCCAGCAGTCCACTGGGCCTCGGCACAGATACGCAGTATTTT. Using reference TRBV28 and TRBJ2-3 for the parts outside the CDR3, the full variable domain is DVKVTQSSRYLVKRTGEKVFLECVQDMDHENMFWYRQDPGLGLRLIYFSYDVKMKEKGDIPEGYSVSREKKERFSLILESASTNQTSMYLCASSPLGLGTDTQYFGPGTRLTVL.

The chain has TRBV7-2 and TRBJ2-2, with 10 bases fitting TRBD2. The CDR3 has 15 amino acids. Germline V gives CDR1 SGHTA, CDR2 FQGNSA. The V gene end was trimmed by 3 bases and the J gene end by 4 bases; junction bases not matched to a gene: 2. CDR3 in amino acids: CASSFSGGSTGELFF. The CDR3 DNA reads as TGTGCCAGCAGCTTTAGCGGGGGGAGCACCGGGGAGCTGTTTTTT.

The rearrangement uses TRBV29-1 and TRBJ1-2; perhaps TRBD1 as D (5 bases). CDR3 length: 12 residues. The germline V gene encodes CDR1 SQVTM and CDR2 ANQGSEA. The V and J ends lost 4 bases and 4 bases respectively, with 10 bases between them. Here the CDR3 reads CSVGQQPYGYTF. DNA for the CDR3: TGCAGCGTTGGACAGCAGCCCTATGGCTACACCTTC. The complete variable domain, with remaining parts taken from reference TRBV29-1 and TRBJ1-2, reads SAVISQKPSRDICQRGTSLTIQCQVDSQVTMMFWYRQQPGQSLTLIATANQGSEATYESGFVIDKFPISRPNLTFSTLTVSNMSPEDSSIYLCSVGQQPYGYTFGSGTRLTVV.

This rearrangement joins TRBV5-1 to TRBJ2-1; 11 nucleotides line up with TRBD2. Germline V CDR1 and CDR2: SGHRS, YFSETQ. The CDR3 length is 17 residues. Trimming removed 2 bases from V and 4 bases from J; junction bases left unmatched: 8. CDR3 nucleotides: TGCGCCAGCAGCTTCGGGCTAGCGGGGGGATTTTACAATGAGCAGTTCTTC. Protein product: CASSFGLAGGFYNEQFF.

The chain couples TRBV5-4 to TRBJ2-7; 11 bases map to TRBD1. The CDR3 has 15 amino acids. With 3 bases clipped from V and 4 bases from J, the junction kept 6 bases outside the gene matches. CDR1 SGHNT and CDR2 YYREEE come from the germline V gene (reference sequence). The CDR3 loop is CASSWGTGGLYEQYF. As DNA, the CDR3 is TGTGCCAGCAGCTGGGGGACAGGGGGGTTATACGAGCAGTACTTC. Full variable domain (outside the CDR3, taken from reference TRBV5-4 and TRBJ2-7): ETGVTQSPTHLIKTRGQQVTLRCSSQSGHNTVSWYQQALGQGPQFIFQYYREEENGRGNFPPRFSGLQFPNYSSELNVNALELDDSALYLCASSWGTGGLYEQYFGPGTRLTVT.

The genes are TRBV6-5 and TRBJ1-2, with D possibly being TRBD1 (5 bases). Germline V CDR1 and CDR2: MNHEY, SVGAGI. The CDR3 covers 14 residues. Trimming removed 6 bases at V and 0 bases at J, with 11 bases between. This chain's CDR3 is CASSRQNTNYGYTF. In nucleotides, the CDR3 is TGTGCCAGCAGCAGACAGAACACTAACTATGGCTACACCTTC.

Written as DNA, the CDR3 is TGTGCCAGCAGCCGGGGACAGGGGCAAGAGCAGTACTTC. It codes for CASSRGQGQEQYF. This chain uses TRBV5-5 with TRBJ2-7; TRBD1 agrees at 10 bases. The CDR3 runs to 13 residues. CDR1 and CDR2 from the germline V gene are SGHKS and YYEKEE (reference sequence). V gave up 4 bases and J gave up 7 bases; unmatched junction bases: 5.

V usage is TRBV4-1 and J usage is TRBJ1-5; no firm D call. The germline V and J ends were trimmed by 4 bases and 0 bases, with 10 bases remaining between them. CDR1 is MGHRA and CDR2 is YSYEKL in the germline V gene. This CDR3 has 15 amino acids. DNA of the CDR3: TGCGCCAGCAGCCGACAAACTGATAGCAATCAGCCCCAGCATTTT. It specifies CASSRQTDSNQPQHF.

The rearrangement links TRBV4-2 to TRBJ2-3; TRBD2 matches 8 bases. Germline V lookup: CDR1 LGHNA, CDR2 YNFKEQ. The CDR3 totals 16 residues. The V segment lost 6 bases and the J segment 2 bases; nucleotides outside the gene matches: 10. The CDR3 protein is CASRKASGGITDTQYF. The DNA of the CDR3 is TGTGCCAGCAGGAAGGCCAGCGGGGGAATCACAGATACGCAGTATTTT.

Notes on this clone: The same CDR3 is also encoded by other DNA sequences in this sample. The V gene is TRBV16, the J gene TRBJ1-5; perhaps TRBD1 as D (5 bases). In germline, CDR1 is KGHSY, CDR2 FQNENV. The V gene lost 1 base and the J gene lost 0 bases, with 13 bases spanning the gap. The CDR3 loop spans 17 amino acids. The DNA of the CDR3 is TGTGCCAGCAGCCAATTTGGCACAGGTCATAGCAATCAGCCCCAGCATTTT. It translates to CASSQFGTGHSNQPQHF.

This clone was found once. The rearrangement uses TRBV12-3 or TRBV12-4 and TRBJ1-2, with no clear D. The CDR3 runs to 13 residues. V dropped 6 bases and J dropped 2 bases, with 10 bases sitting between them. As DNA, the CDR3 is TGTGCCAGCAGGCCTTCCGGGAACTATGGCTACACCTTC. As protein: CASRPSGNYGYTF.

The chain carries TRBV7-9 and TRBJ1-3; TRBD1 might be the D (6 bases). This CDR3 has 15 residues. Germline lookup yields CDR1 SEHNR and CDR2 FQNEAQ (reference sequence). Trimming removed 7 bases from V and 0 bases from J, with 13 bases in between. The CDR3 nucleotides read TGTGCCAGCACCCCAGCACAGGGCTCTGGAAACACCATATATTTT. Translating gives CASTPAQGSGNTIYF.

The chain has TRBV7-2 and TRBJ2-1; possible D gene TRBD2, 6 bases. The CDR3 consists of 15 residues. Trimming took 5 bases from V and 4 from J, leaving 15 bases between them. Germline V lookup: CDR1 SGHTA, CDR2 FQGNSA. CDR3 DNA sequence: TGTGCCAGCAGCCAAGGCGGGACTCAATACAATGAGCAGTTCTTC. Amino acid sequence: CASSQGGTQYNEQFF.

The chain carries TRBV2 and TRBJ1-2; 12 nucleotides line up with TRBD1. There are 16 residues in the CDR3. Germline V gene lookup returns CDR1 SNHLY and CDR2 FYNNEI. J gave up 4 bases and V 6 bases, and 9 bases lay outside the gene matches. This CDR3 is CASRTHRDRGPYGYTF. The CDR3 coding sequence is TGTGCCAGCAGGACCCACAGGGACAGGGGGCCCTATGGCTACACCTTC.

About this clone itself: The same CDR3 is also encoded by other DNA sequences in this sample. V is TRBV7-2 and J is TRBJ1-2; TRBD1 matches at 10 bases. Looked up from germline, CDR1 is SGHTA and CDR2 is FQGNSA. This CDR3 contains 14 residues. Trimming cost V 5 bases and J 4 bases; bases outside gene matches: 4. CDR3 region: CASSLDRGPYGYTF. CDR3 coding DNA: TGTGCCAGCAGCCTTGACAGGGGGCCCTATGGCTACACCTTC.

This rearrangement joins TRBV5-6 to TRBJ2-1; the match to TRBD2 covers 12 bases. J was trimmed by 0 bases and V by 6 bases; bases with no gene match: 10. The CDR3 length is 18 residues. Germline CDR1 SGHDT, CDR2 YYEEEE. The CDR3 DNA reads as TGTGCCAGCACCTCCAGGACTAGCGGGGCCTCCTCCTACAATGAGCAGTTCTTC. Protein: CASTSRTSGASSYNEQFF.

Only one count was recorded for this clone. This chain uses TRBV7-9 with TRBJ1-1; D is ambiguous. Germline CDR1 SEHNR, CDR2 FQNEAQ (reference sequence). The CDR3 sequence is 15 residues long. Between the trimmed V and J ends, which lost 3 bases and 0 bases, there was a span of 11 bases. The DNA of the CDR3 is TGTGCCAGCAGCTTCTCCGGTAGAATGAACACTGAAGCTTTCTTT. This gives the protein CASSFSGRMNTEAFF.